These T cell receptor beta chains were read from a single sample in a study of blood T cell repertoires in COVID-19. Clones were sequenced by immunoSEQ multiplex PCR, and TCRdb holds only the in-frame ones, with some missing. The table lists about 170,000 clones, about 83% of them singletons, with roughly 2% in the top ten. Sequenced material: peripheral blood. Every receptor here comes from an elderly woman with acute or convalescent COVID-19. Both conserved end residues are part of each CDR3. Clone size appears in some rows only: once, few, many, or a class for an expanded clone.

TRBV4-3,-,TRBJ1-6,CASSQSLPSLNSPLHF
TRBV7-8,-,TRBJ2-7,CASSWGQGFSYEQYF
TRBV12-3/TRBV12-4,-,TRBJ1-2,CASSLDSFYGYTF
TRBV6-2/TRBV6-3,once,TRBJ1-4,CASSEDRGRFGEKLFF
TRBV6-2/TRBV6-3,once,TRBJ1-5,CASSYSGVPGNQPQHF
TRBV6-1,-,TRBJ2-1,CASSETQATYNEQFF
TRBV9,-,TRBJ2-3,CASSAATAGTGVADTQYF
TRBV11-1,-,TRBJ1-6,CASSLADSAHSPLHF
TRBV3-1/TRBV3-2,-,TRBJ2-1,CASSHGAGTSAVGQFF
TRBV10-3,few,TRBJ2-5,CAISQRGAGETQYF
TRBV3-1/TRBV3-2,-,TRBJ2-7,CASSQASSAYEQYF
TRBV5-1,-,TRBJ1-1,CASSLEGMNTEAFF
TRBV28,-,TRBJ2-3,CASRGSKGSGPSTDTQYF
TRBV30,-,TRBJ1-1,CAWSVPGMFAEAFF